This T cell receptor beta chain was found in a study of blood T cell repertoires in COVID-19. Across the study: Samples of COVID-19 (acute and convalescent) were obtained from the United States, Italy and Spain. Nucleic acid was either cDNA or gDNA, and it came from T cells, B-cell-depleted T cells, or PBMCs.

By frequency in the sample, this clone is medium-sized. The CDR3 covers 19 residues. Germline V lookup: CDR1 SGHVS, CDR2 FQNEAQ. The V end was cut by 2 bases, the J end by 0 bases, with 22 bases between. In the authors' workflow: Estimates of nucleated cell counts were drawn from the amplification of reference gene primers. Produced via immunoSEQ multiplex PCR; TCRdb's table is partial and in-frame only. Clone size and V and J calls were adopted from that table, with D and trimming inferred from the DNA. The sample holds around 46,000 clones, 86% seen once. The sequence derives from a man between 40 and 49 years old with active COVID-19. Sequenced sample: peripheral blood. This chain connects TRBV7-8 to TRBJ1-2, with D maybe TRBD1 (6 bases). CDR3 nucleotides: TGTGCCAGCAGCTTATTAACTGGCGGGGGGCTCCTGGCTAACTATGGCTACACCTTC. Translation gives CASSLLTGGGLLANYGYTF. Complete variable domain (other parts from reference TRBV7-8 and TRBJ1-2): GAGVSQSPRYKVAKRGQDVALRCDPISGHVSLFWYQQALGQGPEFLTYFQNEAQLDKSGLPSDRFFAERPEGSVSTLKIQRTQQEDSAVYLCASSLLTGGGLLANYGYTFGSGTRLTVV.